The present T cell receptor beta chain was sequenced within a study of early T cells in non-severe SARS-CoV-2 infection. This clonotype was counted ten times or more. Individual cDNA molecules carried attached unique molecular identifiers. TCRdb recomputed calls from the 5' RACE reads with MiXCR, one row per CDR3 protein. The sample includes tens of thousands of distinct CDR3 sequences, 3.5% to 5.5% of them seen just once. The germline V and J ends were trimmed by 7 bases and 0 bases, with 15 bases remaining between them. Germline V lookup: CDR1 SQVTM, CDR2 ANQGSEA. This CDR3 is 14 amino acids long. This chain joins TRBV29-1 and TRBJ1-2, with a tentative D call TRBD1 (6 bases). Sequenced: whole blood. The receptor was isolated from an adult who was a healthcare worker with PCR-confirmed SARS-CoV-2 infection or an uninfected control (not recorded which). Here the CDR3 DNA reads TGCAGCGCCGGGAGGGGGGATCCTAACTATGGCTACACCTTC. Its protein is CSAGRGDPNYGYTF.